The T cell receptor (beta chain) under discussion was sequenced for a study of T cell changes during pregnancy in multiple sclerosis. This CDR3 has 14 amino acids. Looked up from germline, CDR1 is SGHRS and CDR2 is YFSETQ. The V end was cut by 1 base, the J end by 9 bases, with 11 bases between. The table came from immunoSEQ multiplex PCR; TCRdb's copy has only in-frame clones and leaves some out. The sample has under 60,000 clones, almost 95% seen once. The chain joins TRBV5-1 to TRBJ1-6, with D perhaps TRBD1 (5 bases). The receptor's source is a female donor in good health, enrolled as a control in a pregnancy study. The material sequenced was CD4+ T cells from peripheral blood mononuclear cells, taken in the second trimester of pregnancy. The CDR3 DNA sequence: TGCGCCAGCAGCTTGCAGGGTCCTAGTTCACCCCTCCACTTT. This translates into CASSLQGPSSPLHF.